The present T cell receptor (beta chain) was sequenced within a study of T cell changes during pregnancy in multiple sclerosis. Clones were read by immunoSEQ multiplex PCR, and TCRdb kept only the in-frame ones, dropping some. The table includes around 95,000 clones, 94% detected once. This CDR3 has 13 residues. Trimming shortened V by 8 bases and J by 10 bases, and 17 bases separated the two germline ends. Germline lookup yields CDR1 MNHNS and CDR2 SASEGT. The chain combines TRBV6-1 with TRBJ2-2; maybe TRBD2 (6 bases). This material consisted of peripheral blood, taken after pregnancy. The sequence came from a female donor in good health, enrolled as a control in a pregnancy study. The CDR3 region has the DNA TGTGCCAGCTTGAGGACTACTCCGGAGGAGCTGTTTTTT. Protein product: CASLRTTPEELFF.